The sequence of this T cell receptor (beta chain) was determined in a study of neurological immune-mediated disorders. Study background: Of around 35 multiple sclerosis patients, some 30 were relapsing-remitting and 3 secondary progressive.

By 5'RACE with 10-nucleotide random UMIs, the cDNA was made. Over 200 million TCR-beta sequences from 15-18 subjects came out of each sequencing run. TCRdb fed the 5' RACE reads into MiXCR, producing one record per CDR3 protein. The table has roughly 74,000 distinct CDR3 sequences, 5.2% seen once. Ten or more counts support this clonotype. Its matching antigen is unknown. CDR1 and CDR2 (germline): DFQATT, SNEGSKA (reference sequence). With V trimmed by 0 bases and J by 6 bases, 8 bases remained unmatched. There are 15 residues in the CDR3. The study's findings and limits: It was HTLV-1-associated myelopathy that showed the most TCR clonal expansion, while multiple sclerosis showed the least, falling below healthy controls.

This chain links TRBV20-1 with TRBJ1-5; TRBD1 agrees at 7 bases. The specimen sequenced was PBMCs. This receptor was obtained from a man younger than 35 with multiple sclerosis. The CDR3 protein is CSARDLGQVSQPQHF. The CDR3 DNA sequence: TGCAGTGCTAGAGATCTTGGACAGGTTAGTCAGCCCCAGCATTTT.